This T cell receptor beta chain was captured in a study of glioma-infiltrating T cells after dendritic cell vaccination. Study-level findings and limits: Higher pretreatment TIL content predicted longer progression-free time and survival.

Libraries were prepared by immunoSEQ multiplex PCR; TCRdb keeps only in-frame clonotypes and omits some of them. The sample has over 55,000 clones; about 86% are singletons. Concerning this clone itself: Its target is unknown.

The V segment lost 5 bases and the J segment 8 bases; nucleotides outside the gene matches: 13. Germline assignment: CDR1 SGHDT and CDR2 YYEEEE. The CDR3 covers 15 residues. V is TRBV5-6 and J is TRBJ1-2; 9 nucleotides agree with TRBD1. Sequenced here: blood, sampled before dendritic cell vaccination. The clonotype originates from a human donor with glioblastoma. CDR3 DNA: TGTGCCAGCAGACCAACAGGGGGCGAGTTCTTCGGCTACACCTTC. Its protein product is CASRPTGGEFFGYTF.